There are a few counts of the clone carrying this TCR beta chain. TCRdb reanalysed the RT-PCR reads using MiXCR and keeps one entry per CDR3 protein. The repertoire has about 700,000 distinct CDR3 sequences, roughly 14% of them found once; the top ten carry 6% to 8%. The sample originates from a study of response to subunit inactivated influenza vaccine. The receptor's source is a man aged 50 or older who received an inactivated influenza vaccine. The sample consisted of PBMCs from blood, taken about 14 days before vaccination.

CDR3 in DNA: TGTGCCAGCAGCTTAGTGGGGCACATTCATCAGCATTTT. The encoded protein is CASSLVGHIHQHF. V and J are TRBV7-9 and TRBJ1-5; weak D call: TRBD1 (5 bases). The CDR3 totals 13 residues. Germline CDR1 and CDR2: SEHNR and FQNEAQ (reference sequence). V lost 1 base to trimming and J lost 13 bases, with 14 bases between them.